These 15 T cell receptor beta chains were sequenced from one sample in a study of T cell repertoires in cytomegalovirus infection. No antigen has been assigned to these receptors. From the reads, TCRdb called clonotypes with MiXCR, one entry per CDR3 protein. The sample includes hundreds of thousands of distinct CDR3 sequences, around a third of them seen just once. Specimen: cultured PBMCs, collected from culture after CMV antigen stimulation. Receptors were obtained from a human donor in good health (CMV status not recorded). Some clones in this sample may be carry-over from other donors' samples.

The chain recombines TRBV10-2 with TRBJ2-3; tentatively, D is TRBD1 (6 bases). This CDR3 contains 14 residues. Germline lookup yields CDR1 WSHSY and CDR2 SAAADI. Trimming stripped 3 bases from V and 2 bases from J, with 9 bases between. CDR3 sequence reads: CASSEQGPTDTQYF. In nucleotides, the CDR3 is TGCGCCAGCAGTGAACAGGGACCCACAGATACGCAGTATTTT.

V and J are TRBV6-6 and TRBJ1-5, with D maybe TRBD1 (6 bases). This CDR3 comprises 16 residues. Trimming removed 2 bases at V and 6 bases at J, with 17 bases between. Germline V CDR1 and CDR2: MNHNY, SVGAGI (reference sequence). CDR3 sequence reads: CASSYPAGGGGQPQHF. CDR3 bases: TGTGCCAGCAGTTACCCTGCGGGGGGAGGGGGTCAGCCCCAGCATTTT.

The chain employs TRBV7-8 and TRBJ2-2; D is possibly TRBD2 (6 bases). The V and J ends lost 5 bases and 0 bases respectively, with 16 bases between them. CDR3 size: 17 residues. Germline CDR1 and CDR2: SGHVS and FQNEAQ. The CDR3 loop reads CASSPSWRGTNTGELFF. Here the CDR3 DNA reads TGTGCCAGCAGCCCAAGTTGGAGGGGAACGAACACCGGGGAGCTGTTTTTT.

In this sample, this clonotype turned up many times. The chain recombines TRBV7-8 with TRBJ2-5, with D hard to call. V lost 7 bases to trimming and J lost 0 bases, with 12 bases between them. Germline-derived CDR1 and CDR2 are SGHVS and FQNEAQ. The length of the CDR3 is 14 residues. In DNA, the CDR3 is TGTGCCAGCACCCCTGTAGTCAACCAAGAGACCCAGTACTTC. Translating gives CASTPVVNQETQYF.

The chain joins TRBV7-6 to TRBJ2-1; D remains ambiguous. In germline, CDR1 is SGHVS, CDR2 FNYEAQ. CDR3 size: 11 residues. V was trimmed by 5 bases and J by 10 bases, leaving 9 bases between them. In DNA form, the CDR3 reads TGTGCCAGCAGCCTACCTCCCGAGCAGTTCTTC. Translated, it gives CASSLPPEQFF.

This clonotype has more than one count but fewer than ten. The V call is TRBV20-1, the J call TRBJ1-1; no definite D call. The CDR3 length is 12 residues. The V end was cut by 5 bases, the J end by 5 bases, with 12 bases between. Germline V gives CDR1 DFQATT, CDR2 SNEGSKA (reference sequence). CDR3 nucleotides: TGCAGTGCTGTGCGAACTGGGACTGAAGCTTTCTTT. Translated: CSAVRTGTEAFF.

V is TRBV7-6 and J is TRBJ1-1; 10 bases line up with TRBD1. Looked up from germline, CDR1 is SGHVS and CDR2 is FNYEAQ. The length of the CDR3 is 16 residues. Unmatched junction bases numbered 6, after V lost 2 bases and J lost 3 bases. The CDR3 DNA reads TGTGCCAGCAGCTTATCCCGGACAGGGGGGGACACTGAAGCTTTCTTT. This gives the protein CASSLSRTGGDTEAFF.

The V gene is TRBV19, the J gene TRBJ2-3, with 12 bases that match TRBD2. The trim removed 4 bases at V and 4 bases at J, leaving 9 bases unmatched. The CDR3 length is 17 residues. CDR1 and CDR2 from the germline V gene are LNHDA and SQIVND (reference sequence). DNA for the CDR3: TGTGCCAGTAGTAGACTAGCGGGAGCGGGCCGGGCAGATACGCAGTATTTT. It yields the protein CASSRLAGAGRADTQYF.

The rearrangement joins TRBV11-2 to TRBJ1-1, with 10 positions matching TRBD1. V dropped 5 bases and J dropped 4; count of bases not matched to a gene: 4. The CDR3 covers 14 residues. CDR1 is SGHAT and CDR2 is FQNNGV in the germline V gene. As DNA, the CDR3 is TGTGCCAGCAGCATTGACAGGGGGCTCACTGAAGCTTTCTTT. Translated: CASSIDRGLTEAFF.

Many counts were recorded for this clonotype. The V and J genes are TRBV7-8 and TRBJ2-3; unclear D gene. The V gene lost 2 bases and the J gene lost 0 bases, with 12 bases spanning the gap. The V gene's germline CDR1 is SGHVS and CDR2 FQNEAQ. The length of the CDR3 is 16 residues. CDR3 coding DNA: TGTGCCAGCAGCTTACGGTCCGCAACTAGCACAGATACGCAGTATTTT. It encodes CASSLRSATSTDTQYF. The whole variable domain, remainder taken from reference TRBV7-8 and TRBJ2-3, is GAGVSQSPRYKVAKRGQDVALRCDPISGHVSLFWYQQALGQGPEFLTYFQNEAQLDKSGLPSDRFFAERPEGSVSTLKIQRTQQEDSAVYLCASSLRSATSTDTQYFGPGTRLTVL.

The sample holds many counts of this clonotype. The chain links TRBV7-2 to TRBJ2-1, with D maybe TRBD2 (6 bases). The V gene lost 5 bases and the J gene lost 8 bases, with 16 bases spanning the gap. Germline loops: CDR1 SGHTA, CDR2 FQGNSA. The length of the CDR3 is 14 residues. CDR3 DNA sequence: TGTGCCAGCAGCACCCGGTGGAGGGAGTATGAGCAGTTCTTC. Its protein is CASSTRWREYEQFF.

The chain employs TRBV7-2 and TRBJ2-3; 9 nucleotides agree with TRBD1. The germline V gene encodes CDR1 SGHTA and CDR2 FQGNSA. V was pared by 5 bases and J by 5 bases, with 8 bases of the junction left unmatched. There are 15 residues in the CDR3. The CDR3 here is CASSPQQGALDTQYF. CDR3 sequence (DNA): TGTGCCAGCAGCCCTCAACAGGGGGCATTAGATACGCAGTATTTT.

The CDR3 nucleotides read TGTGCCACCATCCCCCCGAGGGGGCCCACTGAAGCTTTCTTT. Its translation: CATIPPRGPTEAFF. The chain uses TRBV24-1 and TRBJ1-1, with TRBD1 matching over 7 bases. The trim removed 8 bases at V and 4 bases at J, leaving 9 bases unmatched. CDR1 is KGHDR, CDR2 SFDVKD, per germline. CDR3 length: 14 residues.

The genes are TRBV7-2 and TRBJ2-4, with D possibly being TRBD2 (5 bases). This CDR3 is built from 15 residues. V was pared by 5 bases and J by 10 bases, with 21 bases between. Germline loops: CDR1 SGHTA, CDR2 FQGNSA. In nucleotides, the CDR3 is TGTGCCAGCAGCCCTGAGGGTTCTGGCGTAAGGATTCAGTACTTC. Residues: CASSPEGSGVRIQYF.

This clonotype was detected ten times or more. The chain joins TRBV7-2 to TRBJ2-1; no clear D. This CDR3 comprises 14 residues. Trimming removed 3 bases at V and 7 bases at J, with 13 bases between. From germline, CDR1 is SGHTA and CDR2 FQGNSA. The CDR3 DNA sequence: TGTGCCAGCAGCTTGGTAAGTTTCGAGAATGAGCAGTTCTTC. Its translation is CASSLVSFENEQFF.